This TCR beta chain was sequenced in a study of T cell changes during pregnancy in multiple sclerosis. The junction had 3 bases not matched to a gene; V was cut back by 0 bases and J by 6 bases. The length of the CDR3 is 14 residues. Germline values: CDR1 SGDLS, CDR2 YYNGEE. This table comes from immunoSEQ multiplex PCR, and its TCRdb copy is limited to in-frame clones, with some not included. The data hold some 100,000 clones, with roughly 90% observed a single time. Source: peripheral blood, taken after pregnancy. The receptor was isolated from a female donor with multiple sclerosis, enrolled in a pregnancy study. The chain carries TRBV9 and TRBJ2-1, with 7 bases that match TRBD1. CDR3 nucleotide sequence: TGTGCCAGCAGCGTAGAACAGGGGAGCAATGAGCAGTTCTTC. Translation: CASSVEQGSNEQFF.